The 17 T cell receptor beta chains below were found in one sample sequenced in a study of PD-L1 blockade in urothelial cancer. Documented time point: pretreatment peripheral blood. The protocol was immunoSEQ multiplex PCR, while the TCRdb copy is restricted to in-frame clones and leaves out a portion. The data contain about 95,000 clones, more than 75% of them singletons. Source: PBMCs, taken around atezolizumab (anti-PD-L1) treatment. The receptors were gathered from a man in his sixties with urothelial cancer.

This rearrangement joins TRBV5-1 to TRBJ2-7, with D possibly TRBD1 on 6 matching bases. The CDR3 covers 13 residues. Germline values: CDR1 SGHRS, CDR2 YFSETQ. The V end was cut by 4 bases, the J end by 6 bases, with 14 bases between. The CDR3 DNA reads TGCGCCAGCAGCCGCCTACAGGGTACCGAGCAGTACTTC. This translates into CASSRLQGTEQYF.

CDR3 nucleotide sequence: TGTGCCAGCAGCGTAGGGGACATATATGGCTACACCTTC. As protein: CASSVGDIYGYTF. The chain employs TRBV9 and TRBJ1-2; the D gene is possibly TRBD1 (6 bases). Germline lookup yields CDR1 SGDLS and CDR2 YYNGEE. V dropped 0 bases and J dropped 5 bases, with 8 bases sitting between them. The CDR3 is 13 amino acids.

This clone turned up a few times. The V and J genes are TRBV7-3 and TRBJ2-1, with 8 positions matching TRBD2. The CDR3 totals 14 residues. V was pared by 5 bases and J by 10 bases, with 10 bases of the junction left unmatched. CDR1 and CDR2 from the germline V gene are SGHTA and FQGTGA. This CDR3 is CASSPEGLVREQFF. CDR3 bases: TGTGCCAGCAGCCCAGAGGGACTAGTTCGAGAGCAGTTCTTC.

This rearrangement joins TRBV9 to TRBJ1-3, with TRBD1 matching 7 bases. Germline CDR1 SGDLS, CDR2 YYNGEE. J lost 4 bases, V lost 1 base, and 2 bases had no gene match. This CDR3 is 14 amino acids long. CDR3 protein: CASSVSGGGNTIYF. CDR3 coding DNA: TGTGCCAGCAGCGTATCAGGGGGAGGAAACACCATATATTTT.

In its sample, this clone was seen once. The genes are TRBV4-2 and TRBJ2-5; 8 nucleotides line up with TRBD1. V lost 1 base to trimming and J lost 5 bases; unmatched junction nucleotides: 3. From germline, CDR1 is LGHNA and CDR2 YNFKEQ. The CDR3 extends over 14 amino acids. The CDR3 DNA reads TGTGCCAGCAGCCAAGTGGACAGGGTTGAGACCCAGTACTTC. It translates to CASSQVDRVETQYF.

CDR3 DNA: TGCGCCAGCAGCTTGGACGGGACAGGGAACAATCAGCCCCAGCATTTT. Its translation is CASSLDGTGNNQPQHF. The chain combines TRBV5-1 with TRBJ1-5; 9 nucleotides line up with TRBD1. CDR1 is SGHRS and CDR2 is YFSETQ in the germline V gene. With 0 bases clipped from V and 3 bases from J, the junction kept 4 bases outside the gene matches. The CDR3 extends over 16 amino acids. Complete variable domain (other parts from reference TRBV5-1 and TRBJ1-5): KAGVTQTPRYLIKTRGQQVTLSCSPISGHRSVSWYQQTPGQGLQFLFEYFSETQRNKGNFPGRFSGRQFSNSRSEMNVSTLELGDSALYLCASSLDGTGNNQPQHFGDGTRLSIL.

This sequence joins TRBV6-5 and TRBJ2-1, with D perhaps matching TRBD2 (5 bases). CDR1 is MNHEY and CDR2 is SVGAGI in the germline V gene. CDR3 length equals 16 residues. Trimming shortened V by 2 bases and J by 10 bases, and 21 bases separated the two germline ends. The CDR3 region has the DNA TGTGCCAGCAGTTACGCCGTGGGGAGCCCGGGTTCGGAGCAGTTCTTC. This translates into CASSYAVGSPGSEQFF.

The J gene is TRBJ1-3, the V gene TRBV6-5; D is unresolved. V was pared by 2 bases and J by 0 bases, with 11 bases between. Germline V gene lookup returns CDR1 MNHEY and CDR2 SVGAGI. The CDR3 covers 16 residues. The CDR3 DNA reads TGTGCCAGCAGTTACGCCCAGGTTTACTCTGGAAACACCATATATTTT. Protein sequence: CASSYAQVYSGNTIYF.

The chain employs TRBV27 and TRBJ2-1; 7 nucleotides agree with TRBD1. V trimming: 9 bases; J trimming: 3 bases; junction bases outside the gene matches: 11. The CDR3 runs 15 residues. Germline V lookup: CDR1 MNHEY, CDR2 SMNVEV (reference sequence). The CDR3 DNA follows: TGTGCCAGTTCTCGGGACAGCTCCCTCTACAATGAGCAGTTCTTC. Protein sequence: CASSRDSSLYNEQFF.

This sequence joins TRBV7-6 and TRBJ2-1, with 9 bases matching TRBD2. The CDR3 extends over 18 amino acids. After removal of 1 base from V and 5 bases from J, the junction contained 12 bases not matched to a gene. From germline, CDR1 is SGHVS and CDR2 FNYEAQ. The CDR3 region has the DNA TGTGCCAGCAGCTTAGTCGGTCCCGGGACTAGCAGAGACAATGAGCAGTTCTTC. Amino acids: CASSLVGPGTSRDNEQFF.

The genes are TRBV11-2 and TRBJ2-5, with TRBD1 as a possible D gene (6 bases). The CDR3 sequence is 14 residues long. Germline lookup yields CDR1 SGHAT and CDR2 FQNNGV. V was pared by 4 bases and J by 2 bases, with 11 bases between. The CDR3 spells CASSSSGVQETQYF. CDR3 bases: TGTGCCAGCAGCTCGTCAGGGGTACAAGAGACCCAGTACTTC.

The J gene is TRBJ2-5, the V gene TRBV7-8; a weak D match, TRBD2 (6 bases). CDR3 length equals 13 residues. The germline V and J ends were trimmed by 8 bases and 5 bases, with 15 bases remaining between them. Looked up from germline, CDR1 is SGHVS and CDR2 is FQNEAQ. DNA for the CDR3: TGTGCCAGCGGCAGACTAGTAGACGAGACCCAGTACTTC. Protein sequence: CASGRLVDETQYF.

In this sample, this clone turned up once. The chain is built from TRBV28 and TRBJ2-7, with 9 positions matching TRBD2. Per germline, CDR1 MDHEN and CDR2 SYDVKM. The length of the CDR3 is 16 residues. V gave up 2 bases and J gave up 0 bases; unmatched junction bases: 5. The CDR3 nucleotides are TGTGCCAGCAGTTTAGGGCGAGCGGGGGGCTCCTACGAGCAGTACTTC. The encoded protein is CASSLGRAGGSYEQYF.

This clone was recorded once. DNA of the CDR3: TGCGCCAGCAGTTCTCTCTTGGGGGAGGGGAATACGCAGTATTTT. As protein: CASSSLLGEGNTQYF. The V call is TRBV5-1, the J call TRBJ2-3; 7 bases align to TRBD2. This CDR3 has 15 residues. Germline V CDR1 and CDR2: SGHRS, YFSETQ. Losses at the gene ends were 5 bases for V and 7 bases for J; bases not matched to a gene: 13.

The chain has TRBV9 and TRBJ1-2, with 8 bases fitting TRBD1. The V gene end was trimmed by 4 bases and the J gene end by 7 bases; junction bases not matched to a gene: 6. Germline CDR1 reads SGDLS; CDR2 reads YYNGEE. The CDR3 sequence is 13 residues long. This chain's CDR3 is CASSSRDRRGYTF. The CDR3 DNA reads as TGTGCCAGCAGCTCTCGGGACAGGCGTGGCTACACCTTC.

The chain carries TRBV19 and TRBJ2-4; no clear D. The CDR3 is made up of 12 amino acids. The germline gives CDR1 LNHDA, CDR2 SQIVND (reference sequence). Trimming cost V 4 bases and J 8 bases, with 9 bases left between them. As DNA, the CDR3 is TGTGCCAGTAGTACTCCACGGGACATTCAGTACTTC. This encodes CASSTPRDIQYF.

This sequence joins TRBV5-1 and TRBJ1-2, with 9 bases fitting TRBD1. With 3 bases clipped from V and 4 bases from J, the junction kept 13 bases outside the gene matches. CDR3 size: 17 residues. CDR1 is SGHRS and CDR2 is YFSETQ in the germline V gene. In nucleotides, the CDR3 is TGCGCCAGCAGCTCAGCCGGGACAGGGATCGGGGCCTATGGCTACACCTTC. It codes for CASSSAGTGIGAYGYTF.